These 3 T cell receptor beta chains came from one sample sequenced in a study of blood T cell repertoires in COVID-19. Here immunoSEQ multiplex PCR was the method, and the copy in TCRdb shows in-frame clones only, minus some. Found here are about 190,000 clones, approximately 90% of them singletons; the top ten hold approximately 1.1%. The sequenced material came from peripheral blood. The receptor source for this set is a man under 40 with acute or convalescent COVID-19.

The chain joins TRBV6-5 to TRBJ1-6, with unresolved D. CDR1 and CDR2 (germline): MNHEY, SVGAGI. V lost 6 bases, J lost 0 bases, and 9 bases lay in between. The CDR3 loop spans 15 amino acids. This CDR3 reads CASRMGSSYNSPLHF. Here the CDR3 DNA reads TGTGCCAGCAGGATGGGGAGCTCCTATAATTCACCCCTCCACTTT.

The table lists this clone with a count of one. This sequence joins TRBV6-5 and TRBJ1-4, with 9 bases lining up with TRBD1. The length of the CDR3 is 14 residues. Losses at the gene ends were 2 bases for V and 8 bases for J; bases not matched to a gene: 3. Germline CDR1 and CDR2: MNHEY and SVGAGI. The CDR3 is CASSYRTGEEKLFF. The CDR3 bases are TGTGCCAGCAGTTACCGGACAGGGGAAGAAAAACTGTTTTTT.

The chain's CDR3 is CAAGVRTDTQYF. The CDR3 DNA follows: TGTGCCGCGGGGGTGCGCACAGATACGCAGTATTTT. The chain is built from TRBV2 and TRBJ2-3; 7 positions match TRBD2. This CDR3 is built from 12 residues. Unmatched junction bases numbered 3, after V lost 11 bases and J lost 1 base. Germline V CDR1 and CDR2: SNHLY, FYNNEI.